These T cell receptor beta chains were read from a single sample in a study of blood T cell repertoires in COVID-19. TCRdb keeps only in-frame clones here, not all; method: immunoSEQ multiplex PCR. The sample carries 250,000 to 300,000 clones, more than 80% recorded once. The sequencing sample was made of PBMCs or T cells enriched from blood (not recorded which). The receptors shown here come from a woman in her twenties or thirties who had recovered from COVID-19. CDR3s include the opening cysteine and the closing phenylalanine or tryptophan.

j_call v_call cdr3_aa
TRBJ1-6 TRBV10-1 CASSSRGDSPLHF
TRBJ2-1 TRBV6-4 CASSRASGSRDEQFF
TRBJ1-1 TRBV11-3 CASSLSAGHVAFF
TRBJ2-3 TRBV9 CASSETSGRLADTQYF
TRBJ1-2 TRBV24-1 CATSEPGTGESYDGYTF
TRBJ2-7 TRBV6-2/TRBV6-3 CASSSGTGKNEQYF
TRBJ2-3 TRBV9 CASSETGGPTDTQYF
TRBJ1-2 TRBV7-2 CASSESSGVALYGYTF
TRBJ1-2 TRBV6-2/TRBV6-3 CASSHQGLARGYTF
TRBJ2-1 TRBV6-2/TRBV6-3 CASSPDRVDEQFF
TRBJ2-3 TRBV7-3 CASSGTSGDTQYF